This TCR beta chain was profiled in a study of CD8 T cells in Susac syndrome. In its sample, this clonotype was seen a few times. Germline lookup yields CDR1 SNHLY and CDR2 FYNNEI. V was clipped by 2 bases and J by 5 bases; unmatched bases: 7. This CDR3 comprises 15 residues. Roughly 0.45 to 1 ug RNA was reverse transcribed with random hexamers. Multiplex immunoSEQ PCR targeted 54 Vbeta and 13 Jbeta TCR beta segments. A single record per CDR3 protein comes from TCRdb applying MiXCR to the immunoSEQ multiplex PCR reads. The sample comprises about 430,000 distinct CDR3 sequences, 75% to 90% of which are singletons, and under 0.15% rests with the top ten.

The sequence was obtained from a human donor with multiple sclerosis. V gene TRBV2 combines with J gene TRBJ2-7, with 9 bases fitting TRBD1. Source material: CD8+ T cells from PBMCs. CDR3 sequence: CASSEPGTGSHEQYF. The CDR3 region has the DNA TGTGCCAGCAGTGAACCCGGGACAGGGTCCCACGAGCAGTACTTC.